Listed below are T cell receptor beta chains from one sample, sequenced in a study of STAT5B mutations in CD4+ large granular lymphocyte leukemia. Sequencing used immunoSEQ multiplex PCR; TCRdb keeps in-frame clones, though not all of them. The top ten hold approximately 3.8% of the sample, which has tens of thousands of clones, 81% seen once. The sequenced material came from CD4+ T cells from blood buffy coats. The origin of the receptors is a human donor in good health. The CDR3 runs from the conserved cysteine through the conserved F or W. The order of the fields is clone size, D gene, V gene, J gene, CDR3 DNA, CDR3 protein. D genes are given only for firm matches. Clone size, where shown, is once, few, many, or a class for clones that have expanded.

abundance: .
d_gene: .
v_gene: TRBV14
j_gene: TRBJ1-3
CDR3nt: TGTGCCAGCAGCCGAGGGCCCCCTGGAAACACCATATATTTT
CDR3aa: CASSRGPPGNTIYF

abundance: few
d_gene: TRBD1
v_gene: TRBV10-3
j_gene: TRBJ1-2
CDR3nt: TGTGCCATCAGTGGGGGACAGGGGGACGGCTACACCTTC
CDR3aa: CAISGGQGDGYTF

abundance: .
d_gene: TRBD2
v_gene: TRBV28
j_gene: TRBJ2-1
CDR3nt: TGTGCCAGCAGTCGAACCCTAGCGGGGGGGCCAACGCGGTTCTTC
CDR3aa: CASSRTLAGGPTRFF

abundance: once
d_gene: TRBD2
v_gene: TRBV5-6
j_gene: TRBJ2-1
CDR3nt: TGTGCCAGCAGCTTGGAGGGACTAGCGGACGGCAATGAGCAGTTCTTC
CDR3aa: CASSLEGLADGNEQFF

abundance: .
d_gene: TRBD1
v_gene: TRBV25-1
j_gene: TRBJ1-1
CDR3nt: TGTGCCAGCAGTGAATTACAGGGGCTGAACACTGAAGCTTTCTTT
CDR3aa: CASSELQGLNTEAFF

abundance: .
d_gene: .
v_gene: TRBV20-1
j_gene: TRBJ2-1
CDR3nt: TGCAGTGCTGCCCTCGGGGAGCGGCTGTTCTTC
CDR3aa: CSAALGERLFF

abundance: .
d_gene: TRBD2
v_gene: TRBV2
j_gene: TRBJ2-5
CDR3nt: TGTGCCAGCAGCGTACTAGCGGGACCTCAAGAGACCCAGTACTTC
CDR3aa: CASSVLAGPQETQYF

abundance: .
d_gene: .
v_gene: TRBV7-2
j_gene: TRBJ2-7
CDR3nt: TGTGCCAGCAGCTTAGATGGGACACCAACCTACGAGCAGTACTTC
CDR3aa: CASSLDGTPTYEQYF

abundance: .
d_gene: .
v_gene: TRBV11-3
j_gene: TRBJ2-3
CDR3nt: TGTGCCAGCAGCTTAGATAGCTCCCCTGTCACAGATACGCAGTATTTT
CDR3aa: CASSLDSSPVTDTQYF

abundance: once
d_gene: .
v_gene: TRBV4-3
j_gene: TRBJ2-2
CDR3nt: TGCGCCAGCAGCCCTCGGTCCTCACCGAACACCGGGGAGCTGTTTTTT
CDR3aa: CASSPRSSPNTGELFF

abundance: .
d_gene: .
v_gene: TRBV2
j_gene: TRBJ1-3
CDR3nt: TGTGCCAGCAGTGAAGCGGCAGGGTCTCTATCTGGAAACACCATATATTTT
CDR3aa: CASSEAAGSLSGNTIYF

abundance: few
d_gene: .
v_gene: TRBV5-1
j_gene: TRBJ2-2
CDR3nt: TGCGCCAGCAGCTTGATGGGGAACACCGGGGAGCTGTTTTTT
CDR3aa: CASSLMGNTGELFF

abundance: .
d_gene: TRBD2
v_gene: TRBV10-3
j_gene: TRBJ2-1
CDR3nt: TGTGCCATCCGGCGGGAGGGCCGGGATGAGCAGTTCTTC
CDR3aa: CAIRREGRDEQFF

abundance: .
d_gene: .
v_gene: TRBV14
j_gene: TRBJ2-7
CDR3nt: TGTGCCAGCAGCTATAGGGGCGAGCAGTACTTC
CDR3aa: CASSYRGEQYF

abundance: medium-sized
d_gene: .
v_gene: TRBV7-2
j_gene: TRBJ1-2
CDR3nt: TGTGCCAGCAAGGGAGGAGGAGGCTACACCTTC
CDR3aa: CASKGGGGYTF

abundance: .
d_gene: TRBD1
v_gene: TRBV5-1
j_gene: TRBJ2-2
CDR3nt: TGCGCCAGCAGCGGGGGACAGGGAATTAACACCGGGGAGCTGTTTTTT
CDR3aa: CASSGGQGINTGELFF

abundance: .
d_gene: .
v_gene: TRBV15
j_gene: TRBJ2-7
CDR3nt: TGTGCCACCAGCAGAGAAACGGGAGCCTACGAGCAGTACTTC
CDR3aa: CATSRETGAYEQYF

abundance: .
d_gene: .
v_gene: TRBV5-1
j_gene: TRBJ1-1
CDR3nt: TGCGCCAGCAGCTTTACGGACGGGGGGCGAACGGGAGCTTTCTTT
CDR3aa: CASSFTDGGRTGAFF

abundance: .
d_gene: TRBD2
v_gene: TRBV27
j_gene: TRBJ2-3
CDR3nt: TGTGCCAGCAGTTTAAGCGGGGTCGCAGATACGCAGTATTTT
CDR3aa: CASSLSGVADTQYF

abundance: .
d_gene: .
v_gene: TRBV19
j_gene: TRBJ1-2
CDR3nt: TGTGCCAGTACGGACGTCTATGGCTACACCTTC
CDR3aa: CASTDVYGYTF

abundance: .
d_gene: TRBD2
v_gene: TRBV5-5
j_gene: TRBJ2-3
CDR3nt: TGTGCCAGCAGATGGAGCGGGGGGGGCACAGATACGCAGTATTTT
CDR3aa: CASRWSGGGTDTQYF

abundance: .
d_gene: TRBD2
v_gene: TRBV7-8
j_gene: TRBJ2-5
CDR3nt: TGTGCCAGCAGCCCGGGACTAGCGGGAGAGACCCAGTACTTC
CDR3aa: CASSPGLAGETQYF

abundance: .
d_gene: .
v_gene: TRBV6-4
j_gene: TRBJ1-6
CDR3nt: TGTGCCAGCCCCAGATACGGGGGAGAGAAGAATAATTCACCCCTCCACTTT
CDR3aa: CASPRYGGEKNNSPLHF

abundance: .
d_gene: .
v_gene: TRBV5-6
j_gene: TRBJ2-5
CDR3nt: TGTGCCAGCAGCTTGGACGCGGGACAGACCCAGTACTTC
CDR3aa: CASSLDAGQTQYF

abundance: .
d_gene: .
v_gene: TRBV5-6
j_gene: TRBJ1-2
CDR3nt: TGTGCCAGCAGCACTAATGAGGGCTACACCTTC
CDR3aa: CASSTNEGYTF

abundance: .
d_gene: .
v_gene: TRBV7-6
j_gene: TRBJ2-1
CDR3nt: TGTGCCAGCAGTTCTGCGTCCCTAAATTACAATGAGCAGTTCTTC
CDR3aa: CASSSASLNYNEQFF

abundance: .
d_gene: .
v_gene: TRBV11-2
j_gene: TRBJ1-2
CDR3nt: TGTGCCAGCAGCCCCCGGACTGACTATGGCTACACCTTC
CDR3aa: CASSPRTDYGYTF

abundance: .
d_gene: .
v_gene: TRBV7-3
j_gene: TRBJ2-1
CDR3nt: TGTGCCAGCAGCCGTACAGCGGGTAACTACAATGAGCAGTTCTTC
CDR3aa: CASSRTAGNYNEQFF

abundance: few
d_gene: .
v_gene: TRBV5-8
j_gene: TRBJ2-4
CDR3nt: TGTGCCAGCAGCTTGATAGCCAAAAACATTCAGTACTTC
CDR3aa: CASSLIAKNIQYF

abundance: .
d_gene: .
v_gene: TRBV6-6
j_gene: TRBJ1-2
CDR3nt: TGTGCCAGCAGTTACACGACAGCGAACTATGGCTACACCTTC
CDR3aa: CASSYTTANYGYTF

abundance: .
d_gene: .
v_gene: TRBV5-4
j_gene: TRBJ1-2
CDR3nt: TGTGCCAGCAGCTTGGCAGGGAAGGACTATGGCTACACCTTC
CDR3aa: CASSLAGKDYGYTF

abundance: .
d_gene: TRBD1
v_gene: TRBV5-4
j_gene: TRBJ1-2
CDR3nt: TGTGCCAGCAGCCGGGACAGGGAGAACTATGGCTACACCTTC
CDR3aa: CASSRDRENYGYTF

abundance: .
d_gene: .
v_gene: TRBV5-1
j_gene: TRBJ2-5
CDR3nt: TGCGCCAGCAGCTTGGGAATGTCTGGGCCCAAGGAGACCCAGTACTTC
CDR3aa: CASSLGMSGPKETQYF

abundance: .
d_gene: TRBD1
v_gene: TRBV18
j_gene: TRBJ1-1
CDR3nt: TGTGCCAGCTCACCATTTGGGACAGGCAACACTGAAGCTTTCTTT
CDR3aa: CASSPFGTGNTEAFF

abundance: .
d_gene: .
v_gene: TRBV7-2
j_gene: TRBJ2-7
CDR3nt: TGTGCCAGCAGCTTAAGCGGAGGGGACTCCTACGAGCAGTACTTC
CDR3aa: CASSLSGGDSYEQYF

abundance: .
d_gene: .
v_gene: TRBV7-9
j_gene: TRBJ2-5
CDR3nt: TGTGCCAGCAGCTTCCCGGGATCCCAAGAGACCCAGTACTTC
CDR3aa: CASSFPGSQETQYF

abundance: .
d_gene: .
v_gene: TRBV10-3
j_gene: TRBJ2-7
CDR3nt: TGTGCCATCAGCCCCGGGACAAAAAACTCCTACGAGCAGTACTTC
CDR3aa: CAISPGTKNSYEQYF

abundance: .
d_gene: TRBD1
v_gene: TRBV30
j_gene: TRBJ2-5
CDR3nt: TGTGCCTGGAGTTGGATGACAGGGGGTGAGACCCAGTACTTC
CDR3aa: CAWSWMTGGETQYF

abundance: .
d_gene: .
v_gene: TRBV11-2
j_gene: TRBJ2-5
CDR3nt: TGTGCCAGCAGCCTGACTAGGGGGGCCCTCCAAGCGCAAGAGACCCAGTACTTC
CDR3aa: CASSLTRGALQAQETQYF

abundance: .
d_gene: TRBD1
v_gene: TRBV11-2
j_gene: TRBJ2-2
CDR3nt: TGTGCCAGCAGCTTAGATATTGAGGAACAGGGGGGAAACACCGGGGAGCTGTTTTTT
CDR3aa: CASSLDIEEQGGNTGELFF

abundance: .
d_gene: .
v_gene: TRBV18
j_gene: TRBJ2-7
CDR3nt: TGTGCCAGCTCGCCTTTGGCCCGCTACGAGCAGTACTTC
CDR3aa: CASSPLARYEQYF

abundance: .
d_gene: .
v_gene: TRBV9
j_gene: TRBJ2-7
CDR3nt: TGTGCCAGCAGCCCCATCCCCTACGACGAGCAGTACTTC
CDR3aa: CASSPIPYDEQYF

abundance: .
d_gene: TRBD2
v_gene: TRBV6-1
j_gene: TRBJ2-5
CDR3nt: TGTGCCAGCAGTGAAACTCCAGGGACTAGCGGGTTAAAGACCCAGTACTTC
CDR3aa: CASSETPGTSGLKTQYF

abundance: .
d_gene: TRBD1
v_gene: TRBV7-9
j_gene: TRBJ1-5
CDR3nt: TGTGCCAGCAGCTACACCCCTCCAGGGGGGGATAGCAATCAGCCCCAGCATTTT
CDR3aa: CASSYTPPGGDSNQPQHF

abundance: .
d_gene: .
v_gene: TRBV5-1
j_gene: TRBJ2-1
CDR3nt: TGCGCCAGCTATCGTGGGGGGATTTACAATGAGCAGTTCTTC
CDR3aa: CASYRGGIYNEQFF

abundance: .
d_gene: TRBD2
v_gene: TRBV2
j_gene: TRBJ2-7
CDR3nt: TGTGCCAGCAGTTCCGGGCGGGGGGCAGAGGAGCAGTACTTC
CDR3aa: CASSSGRGAEEQYF

abundance: .
d_gene: .
v_gene: TRBV6-6
j_gene: TRBJ1-1
CDR3nt: TGTGCCAGCAGTTACCTCCGGACTGTGAACACTGAAGCTTTCTTT
CDR3aa: CASSYLRTVNTEAFF

abundance: .
d_gene: TRBD2
v_gene: TRBV6-1
j_gene: TRBJ2-1
CDR3nt: TGTGCCAGCAGTGAAACCCTCGTGGGACTAGCGGGAGATGAGCAGTTCTTC
CDR3aa: CASSETLVGLAGDEQFF

abundance: .
d_gene: .
v_gene: TRBV30
j_gene: TRBJ1-1
CDR3nt: TGTGCCTGGAGCCGGGAGGGCTCGCGGACTGAAGCTTTCTTT
CDR3aa: CAWSREGSRTEAFF

abundance: once
d_gene: .
v_gene: TRBV19
j_gene: TRBJ2-6
CDR3nt: TGTGCCAGTAGTATACCGGGGTCTGGGGCCAACGTCCTGACTTTC
CDR3aa: CASSIPGSGANVLTF

abundance: .
d_gene: .
v_gene: TRBV10-3
j_gene: TRBJ1-2
CDR3nt: TGTGCCAACCACCCGGGACTGAGTAACGGTGGCTACACCTTC
CDR3aa: CANHPGLSNGGYTF

abundance: .
d_gene: TRBD2
v_gene: TRBV30
j_gene: TRBJ2-7
CDR3nt: TGTGCCTGGAGTCGACTAGCGGGGGGCCGTTTTTCCTACGAGCAGTACTTC
CDR3aa: CAWSRLAGGRFSYEQYF

abundance: .
d_gene: TRBD1
v_gene: TRBV6-6
j_gene: TRBJ2-2
CDR3nt: TGTGCCAGCAGCCCTATTGGACAGGCGGATCCCGGGGAGCTGTTTTTT
CDR3aa: CASSPIGQADPGELFF